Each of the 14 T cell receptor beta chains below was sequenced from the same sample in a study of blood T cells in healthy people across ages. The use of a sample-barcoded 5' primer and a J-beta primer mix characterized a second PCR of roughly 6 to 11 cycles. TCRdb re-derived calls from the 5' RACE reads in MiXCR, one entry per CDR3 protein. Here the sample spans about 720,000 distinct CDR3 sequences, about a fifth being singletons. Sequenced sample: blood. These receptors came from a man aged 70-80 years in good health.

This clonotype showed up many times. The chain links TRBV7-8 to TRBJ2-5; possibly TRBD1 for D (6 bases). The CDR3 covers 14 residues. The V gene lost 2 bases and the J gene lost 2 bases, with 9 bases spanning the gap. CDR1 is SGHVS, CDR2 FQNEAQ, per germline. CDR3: CASSLSQGQETQYF. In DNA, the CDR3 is TGTGCCAGCAGCTTATCGCAGGGGCAAGAGACCCAGTACTTC.

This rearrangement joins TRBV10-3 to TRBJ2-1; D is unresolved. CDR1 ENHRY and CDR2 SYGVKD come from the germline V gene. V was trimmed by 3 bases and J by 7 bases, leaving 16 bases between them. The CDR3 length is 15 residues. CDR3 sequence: CAISDGEKLANEQFF. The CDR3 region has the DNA TGTGCCATCAGTGATGGCGAGAAATTGGCAAATGAGCAGTTCTTC.

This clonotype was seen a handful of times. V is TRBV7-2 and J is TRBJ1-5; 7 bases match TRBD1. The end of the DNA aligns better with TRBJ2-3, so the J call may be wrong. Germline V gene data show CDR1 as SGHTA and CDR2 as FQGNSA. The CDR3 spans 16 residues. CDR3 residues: CASSSPRQGGNQPQYF. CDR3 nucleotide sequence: TGTGCCAGCAGTTCTCCACGACAGGGTGGCAATCAGCCCCAGTATTTT.

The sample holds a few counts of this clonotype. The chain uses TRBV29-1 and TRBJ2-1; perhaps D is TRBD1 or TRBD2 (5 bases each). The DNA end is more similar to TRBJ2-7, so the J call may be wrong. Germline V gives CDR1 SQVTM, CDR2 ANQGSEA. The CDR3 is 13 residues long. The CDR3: CSVVGTGFYEQYF. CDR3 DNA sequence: TGCAGCGTTGTAGGGACCGGTTTCTACGAGCAGTACTTC.

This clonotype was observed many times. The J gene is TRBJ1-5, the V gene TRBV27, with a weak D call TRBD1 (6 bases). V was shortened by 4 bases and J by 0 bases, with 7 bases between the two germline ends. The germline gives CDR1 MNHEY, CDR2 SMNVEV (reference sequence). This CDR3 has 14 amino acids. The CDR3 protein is CASSYRDSNQPQHF. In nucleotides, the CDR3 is TGTGCCAGCAGTTACAGGGATAGCAATCAGCCCCAGCATTTT.

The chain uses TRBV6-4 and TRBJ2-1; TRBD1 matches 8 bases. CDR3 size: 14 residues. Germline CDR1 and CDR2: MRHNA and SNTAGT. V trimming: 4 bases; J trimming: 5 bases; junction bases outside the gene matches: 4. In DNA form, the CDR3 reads TGTGCCAGCAGTGTACAGGGGGGTAACAATGAGCAGTTCTTC. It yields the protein CASSVQGGNNEQFF.

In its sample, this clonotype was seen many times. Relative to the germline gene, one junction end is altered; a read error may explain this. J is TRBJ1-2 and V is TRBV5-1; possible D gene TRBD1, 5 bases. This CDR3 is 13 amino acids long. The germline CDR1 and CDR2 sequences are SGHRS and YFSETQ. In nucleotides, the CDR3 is TGTGCCAGCAGTTTAGGACATAACTATGGCTACACCTTC. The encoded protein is CASSLGHNYGYTF. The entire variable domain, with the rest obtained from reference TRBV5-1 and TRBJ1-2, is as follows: KAGVTQTPRYLIKTRGQQVTLSCSPISGHRSVSWYQQTPGQGLQFLFEYFSETQRNKGNFPGRFSGRQFSNSRSEMNVSTLELGDSALYLCASSLGHNYGYTFGSGTRLTVV.

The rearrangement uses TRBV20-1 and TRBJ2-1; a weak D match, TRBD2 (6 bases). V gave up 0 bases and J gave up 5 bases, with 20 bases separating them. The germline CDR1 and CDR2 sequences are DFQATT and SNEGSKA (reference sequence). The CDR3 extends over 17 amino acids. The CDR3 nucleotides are TGCAGTGCTAGAGATTTCTGGACGGGGCGGGGAAACAATGAGCAGTTCTTC. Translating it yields CSARDFWTGRGNNEQFF.

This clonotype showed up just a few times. CDR3: CSATGTPGLAGGTDTQYF. The CDR3 nucleotides read TGCAGTGCTACGGGAACCCCTGGACTAGCGGGAGGCACAGATACGCAGTATTTT. The chain uses TRBV20-1 and TRBJ2-3; 13 positions match TRBD2. The V segment lost 4 bases and the J segment 1 base; nucleotides outside the gene matches: 11. Germline lookup yields CDR1 DFQATT and CDR2 SNEGSKA (reference sequence). The CDR3 has 18 residues.

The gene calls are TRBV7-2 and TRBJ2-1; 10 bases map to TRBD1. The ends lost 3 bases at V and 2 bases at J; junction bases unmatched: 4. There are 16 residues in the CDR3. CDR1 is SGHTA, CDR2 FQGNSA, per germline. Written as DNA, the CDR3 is TGTGCCAGCAGCTTCAGTGGGACAGGGGCCTACAATGAGCAGTTCTTC. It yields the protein CASSFSGTGAYNEQFF.

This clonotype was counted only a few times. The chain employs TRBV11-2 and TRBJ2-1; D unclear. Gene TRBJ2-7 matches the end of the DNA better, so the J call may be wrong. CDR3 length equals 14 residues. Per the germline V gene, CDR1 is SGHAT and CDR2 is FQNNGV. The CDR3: CASSLERTPYEQYF. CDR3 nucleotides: TGTGCCAGCAGCTTAGAGAGGACCCCCTACGAGCAGTACTTC.

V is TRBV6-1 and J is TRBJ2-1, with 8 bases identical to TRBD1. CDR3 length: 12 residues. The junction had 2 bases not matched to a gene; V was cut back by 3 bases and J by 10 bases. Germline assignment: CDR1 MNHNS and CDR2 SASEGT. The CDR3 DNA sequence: TGTGCCAGCAGTGAGTGGGACAGGGAGCAGTTCTTC. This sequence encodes CASSEWDREQFF.

The CDR3: CATSRDPSRASGSPLHF. The CDR3 coding sequence is TGTGCCACCAGCAGAGATCCTTCCAGGGCCAGCGGGTCACCCCTCCACTTT. The chain has TRBV15 and TRBJ1-6; D possibly corresponds to TRBD1 (5 bases). With 0 bases removed from V and 10 bases from J, the gap between germline ends came to 19 bases. CDR1 is LNHNV, CDR2 YYDKDF, per germline (reference sequence). This CDR3 is built from 17 residues.

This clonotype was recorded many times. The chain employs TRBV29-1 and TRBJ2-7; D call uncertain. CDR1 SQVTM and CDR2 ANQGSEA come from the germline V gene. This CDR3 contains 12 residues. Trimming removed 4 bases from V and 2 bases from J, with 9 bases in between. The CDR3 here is CSVGSRTYEQYF. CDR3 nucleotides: TGCAGCGTTGGTTCCAGAACCTACGAGCAGTACTTC.